The 16 T cell receptor beta chains below come from one sample, sequenced in a study of blood T cell repertoires in COVID-19. Clones were read by immunoSEQ multiplex PCR, and TCRdb kept only the in-frame ones, dropping some. This sample has roughly 320,000 clones; about 82% occur once, and the top ten carry approximately 7.9%. The sample taken for sequencing was peripheral blood. Receptor source: a human donor in a cohort sampled during active COVID-19.

The rearrangement links TRBV30 to TRBJ1-3; 8 bases match TRBD1. With 5 bases clipped from V and 1 base from J, the junction kept 7 bases outside the gene matches. CDR3 length equals 15 residues. The V gene's germline CDR1 is GTSNPN and CDR2 SVGIG (reference sequence). The CDR3 sequence: CAWYDRGPSGNTIYF. The CDR3 DNA is TGTGCCTGGTACGACAGGGGACCTTCTGGAAACACCATATATTTT. Variable domain in full (rest from reference TRBV30 and TRBJ1-3): SQTIHQWPATLVQPVGSPLSLECTVEGTSNPNLYWYRQAAGRGLQLLFYSVGIGQISSEVPQNLSASRPQDRQFILSSKKLLLSDSGFYLCAWYDRGPSGNTIYFGEGSWLTVV.

The chain has TRBV10-3 and TRBJ1-2, with 7 bases identical to TRBD1. V gave up 7 bases and J gave up 5 bases; unmatched junction bases: 13. Germline V gives CDR1 ENHRY, CDR2 SYGVKD. CDR3 length equals 15 residues. This CDR3 is CAIMTRTGGVYGYTF. As DNA, the CDR3 is TGTGCCATCATGACCCGGACAGGCGGCGTTTATGGCTACACCTTC.

The chain is built from TRBV25-1 and TRBJ1-2; D is uncertain. The CDR3 loop spans 11 amino acids. Trimming pared 6 bases from V and 5 bases from J, leaving 7 bases between. Germline CDR1 reads MGHDK; CDR2 reads SYGVNS. CDR3 bases: TGTGCCAGCAGGAGGTGGTATGGCTACACCTTC. It codes for CASRRWYGYTF.

Regarding this clone: The limits of the CDR3 on the DNA are not certain, so only TCRdb's listed CDR3 is given. The rearrangement links TRBV20-1 to TRBJ2-3; the table calls TRBD2, which could not be checked here. From its first to its last residue, the CDR3 has 13 amino acids. The germline V gene has CDR1 DFQATT and CDR2 SNEGSKA (reference sequence). CDR3 loop: CSASTSGTDTQYF.

V gene TRBV10-3 combines with J gene TRBJ1-1; possible D gene TRBD1, 6 bases. The CDR3 has 15 residues. V lost 0 bases and J 1 base, leaving 9 bases between the germline ends. The germline V gene has CDR1 ENHRY and CDR2 SYGVKD. CDR3 region: CAISESAGANTEAFF. DNA of the CDR3: TGTGCCATCAGTGAGTCTGCAGGGGCGAACACTGAAGCTTTCTTT.

The CDR3 bases are TGCGCCAGTAACCGGGACTCAAGCTCCTACGAGCAGTACTTC. As protein: CASNRDSSSYEQYF. The chain carries TRBV10-1 and TRBJ2-7; possible D gene TRBD2, 6 bases. Germline V gene sequence: CDR1 WNHNN, CDR2 SYGVQD (reference sequence). V shed 9 bases and J shed 0 bases, with 15 bases lying between them. There are 14 residues in the CDR3.

This chain joins TRBV28 and TRBJ2-3; D call uncertain. CDR1 and CDR2 from the germline V gene are MDHEN and SYDVKM. The length of the CDR3 is 12 residues. V was cut by 6 bases and J by 3 bases, with 7 bases left in between. CDR3 amino acids: CASRPTTDTQYF. In DNA, the CDR3 is TGTGCCAGCAGACCTACGACAGATACGCAGTATTTT. Variable domain in full (rest from reference TRBV28 and TRBJ2-3): DVKVTQSSRYLVKRTGEKVFLECVQDMDHENMFWYRQDPGLGLRLIYFSYDVKMKEKGDIPEGYSVSREKKERFSLILESASTNQTSMYLCASRPTTDTQYFGPGTRLTVL.

This sequence joins TRBV15 and TRBJ1-6; D is possibly TRBD1 (6 bases). The V gene lost 8 bases and the J gene lost 6 bases, with 14 bases spanning the gap. This CDR3 contains 14 residues. CDR1 LNHNV and CDR2 YYDKDF come from the germline V gene (reference sequence). CDR3 loop: CATGAGVGNSPLHF. The CDR3 nucleotides read TGTGCCACCGGGGCAGGGGTCGGTAATTCACCCCTCCACTTT.

This sequence joins TRBV10-3 and TRBJ2-3; 8 bases map to TRBD2. J gave up 2 bases and V 8 bases, and 12 bases lay outside the gene matches. In germline, CDR1 is ENHRY, CDR2 SYGVKD. This CDR3 spans 16 amino acids. This chain's CDR3 is CAIASSKRGPTDTQYF. Here the CDR3 DNA reads TGTGCCATCGCGTCGTCTAAGCGGGGGCCCACAGATACGCAGTATTTT.

J is TRBJ2-7 and V is TRBV7-9; 7 bases agree with TRBD2. CDR1 and CDR2 (germline): SEHNR, FQNEAQ (reference sequence). Trimming took 4 bases from V and 5 from J; bases not matched to a gene: 11. The CDR3 covers 15 residues. The CDR3 bases are TGTGCCAGCAGCTCAGCCGGGACTACTTTTAACGAGCAGTACTTC. It is translated as CASSSAGTTFNEQYF.

This chain connects TRBV12-5 to TRBJ1-2, with D perhaps matching TRBD1 (5 bases). V was cut by 1 base and J by 0 bases, with 15 bases left in between. Germline V CDR1 and CDR2: LGHNT, FRNRAP. This CDR3 comprises 17 residues. The CDR3 bases are TGTGCTAGTGGTTTGGCGCCCTTGGACACCCCTAACTATGGCTACACCTTC. Translating it yields CASGLAPLDTPNYGYTF.

The CDR3 nucleotides are TGTGCCAGCAGCCCCGGGCGGGGGGACACCATATATTTT. Translation gives CASSPGRGDTIYF. The chain links TRBV7-2 to TRBJ1-3; tentatively, D is TRBD1 (5 bases). The CDR3 consists of 13 residues. Germline V gene lookup returns CDR1 SGHTA and CDR2 FQGNSA. The V and J ends lost 5 bases and 8 bases respectively, with 13 bases between them.

This chain joins TRBV11-2 and TRBJ2-3; a weak D match, TRBD1 (5 bases). Germline assignment: CDR1 SGHAT and CDR2 FQNNGV. The CDR3 length is 15 residues. Deletions cut 0 bases from V and 0 bases from J, with 7 bases between. The CDR3 loop is CASSLEGRSTDTQYF. In nucleotides, the CDR3 is TGTGCCAGCAGCTTAGAGGGGCGGAGCACAGATACGCAGTATTTT.

The CDR3 bases are TGTGCCAGCAGCTCCACGGGACAGCTGAGCTCCTATAATTCACCCCTCCACTTT. This gives the protein CASSSTGQLSSYNSPLHF. The J gene is TRBJ1-6, the V gene TRBV5-4, with TRBD1 matching 7 bases. The J segment lost 0 bases and the V segment lost 3 bases, leaving 9 bases of the junction unmatched. Germline assignment: CDR1 SGHNT and CDR2 YYREEE (reference sequence). The CDR3 is 18 residues long.

The rearrangement uses TRBV2 and TRBJ1-1; TRBD1 matches 8 bases. The CDR3 sequence is 14 residues long. V lost 2 bases and J lost 4; bases outside the gene matches: 3. Germline values: CDR1 SNHLY, CDR2 FYNNEI. The CDR3 here is CASSEQGAPTEAFF. In DNA form, the CDR3 reads TGTGCCAGCAGTGAACAGGGGGCGCCCACTGAAGCTTTCTTT.

CDR3 residues: CASSGDRASYEQYF. DNA for the CDR3: TGTGCCAGCAGCGGGGACAGGGCGAGCTACGAGCAGTACTTC. This chain links TRBV9 with TRBJ2-7; 9 bases fit TRBD1. V lost 3 bases, J lost 3 bases, and 4 bases stayed unmatched. Germline CDR1 reads SGDLS; CDR2 reads YYNGEE. This CDR3 contains 14 residues.